This entry lists 29 T cell receptor beta chains sequenced from one sample in a study of shared clonotypes between healthy human individuals. Assay used: immunoSEQ multiplex PCR; TCRdb lists only in-frame clones, some missing. The sample has about 1.5 million clones; roughly 97% are singletons. Source material: naive CD4+ T cells sorted from blood. The subset denotes: CD45RA+ positively selected. These receptors originate from a young man in good health.

This rearrangement joins TRBV29-1 to TRBJ2-7; D may be TRBD1 (6 bases). The CDR3 sequence is 13 residues long. V shed 8 bases and J shed 2 bases, with 16 bases lying between them. CDR1 is SQVTM, CDR2 ANQGSEA, per germline. CDR3 loop: CSPTRGSAYEQYF. In DNA, the CDR3 is TGCAGCCCCACTAGGGGGAGCGCCTACGAGCAGTACTTC.

The chain links TRBV6-1 to TRBJ2-7; 10 bases line up with TRBD1. Germline assignment: CDR1 MNHNS and CDR2 SASEGT. The CDR3 loop spans 14 amino acids. With 7 bases clipped from V and 2 bases from J, the junction kept 5 bases outside the gene matches. CDR3: CASTPDRGAYEQYF. The CDR3 DNA reads TGTGCCAGCACCCCGGACAGGGGGGCCTACGAGCAGTACTTC.

The chain couples TRBV9 to TRBJ2-2, with a tentative D call TRBD2 (6 bases). Trimming shortened V by 3 bases and J by 7 bases, and 13 bases separated the two germline ends. The CDR3 spans 14 residues. Germline assignment: CDR1 SGDLS and CDR2 YYNGEE. In nucleotides, the CDR3 is TGTGCCAGCAGCGCCGACGGGAGTTACGGGGAGCTGTTTTTT. Its translation: CASSADGSYGELFF.

The chain carries TRBV29-1 and TRBJ1-3, with 7 nucleotides matching TRBD1. The J segment lost 3 bases and the V segment lost 6 bases, leaving 2 bases of the junction unmatched. Germline V gene sequence: CDR1 SQVTM, CDR2 ANQGSEA. The CDR3 sequence is 12 residues long. CDR3 DNA: TGCAGCGTCCCAGGGGGTGGAAACACCATATATTTT. The encoded protein is CSVPGGGNTIYF.

The chain joins TRBV11-3 to TRBJ2-1, with TRBD2 matching over 13 bases. The CDR3 runs 16 residues. V lost 5 bases, J lost 6 bases, and 7 bases stayed unmatched. Germline CDR1 is SGHNT and CDR2 is YENEEA. CDR3 coding DNA: TGTGCCAGCAGCCTCACACTAGCGGGAGGGCGCAATGAGCAGTTCTTC. As protein: CASSLTLAGGRNEQFF.

V and J are TRBV7-2 and TRBJ2-7, with TRBD2 as a possible D gene (5 bases). V gave up 0 bases and J gave up 0 bases, with 9 bases separating them. CDR1 is SGHTA, CDR2 FQGNSA, per germline. This CDR3 contains 15 residues. Here the CDR3 reads CASSLAVRGSYEQYF. The CDR3 DNA sequence: TGTGCCAGCAGCTTAGCAGTCCGGGGCTCCTACGAGCAGTACTTC.

A remark on this clone: Distinct nucleotide sequences in the sample also encode this CDR3. This sequence joins TRBV2 and TRBJ2-2, with D hard to call. This CDR3 contains 12 residues. Per germline, CDR1 SNHLY and CDR2 FYNNEI. V was cut by 4 bases and J by 5 bases, with 5 bases left in between. The CDR3 loop reads CASSALTGELFF. The CDR3 region has the DNA TGTGCCAGCAGTGCCCTTACCGGGGAGCTGTTTTTT. The whole variable domain, filled in from reference TRBV2 and TRBJ2-2, reads EPEVTQTPSHQVTQMGQEVILRCVPISNHLYFYWYRQILGQKVEFLVSFYNNEISEKSEIFDDQFSVERPDGSNFTLKIRSTKLEDSAMYFCASSALTGELFFGEGSRLTVL.

CDR3 region: CASSLDALEDTQYF. The CDR3 DNA is TGTGCCAGCAGCTTAGACGCTCTAGAAGATACGCAGTATTTT. The chain recombines TRBV11-3 with TRBJ2-3; D gene ambiguous. The CDR3 consists of 14 residues. V dropped 0 bases and J dropped 5 bases, with 9 bases sitting between them. The germline V gene encodes CDR1 SGHNT and CDR2 YENEEA.

The rearrangement joins TRBV23-1 to TRBJ2-7; the match to TRBD1 covers 8 bases. TRBV23-1 is filed as an ORF, its function uncertain. J gave up 6 bases and V 7 bases, and 2 bases lay outside the gene matches. This CDR3 region has 11 residues. The CDR3 here is CASTRGREQYF. The CDR3 nucleotides are TGCGCCAGCACCAGGGGGCGCGAGCAGTACTTC.

The V call is TRBV5-5, the J call TRBJ2-2, with a tentative D call TRBD1 (5 bases). V was trimmed by 3 bases and J by 0 bases, leaving 9 bases between them. The germline CDR1 and CDR2 sequences are SGHKS and YYEKEE (reference sequence). The CDR3 spans 15 residues. As DNA, the CDR3 is TGTGCCAGCAGCTATCAGGGTACGAACACCGGGGAGCTGTTTTTT. Translation gives CASSYQGTNTGELFF.

The chain recombines TRBV10-2 with TRBJ2-3; a weak D match, TRBD2 (5 bases). Looked up from germline, CDR1 is WSHSY and CDR2 is SAAADI. The CDR3 extends over 16 amino acids. V was pared by 5 bases and J by 3 bases, with 18 bases between. CDR3 coding DNA: TGCGCCAGCAGTTCTATGGTAGCGAGGCGTACAGATACGCAGTATTTT. Translating gives CASSSMVARRTDTQYF.

The chain couples TRBV28 to TRBJ2-1; a weak D match, TRBD1 (8 bases). Trimming took 4 bases from V and 9 from J, leaving 19 bases between them. The germline gives CDR1 MDHEN, CDR2 SYDVKM. The CDR3 runs to 15 residues. The CDR3 nucleotides are TGTGCCAGCAGTTGGACAGGGAGGGGTGGTACTGAGCAGTTCTTC. Translation gives CASSWTGRGGTEQFF. Complete variable domain (other parts from reference TRBV28 and TRBJ2-1): DVKVTQSSRYLVKRTGEKVFLECVQDMDHENMFWYRQDPGLGLRLIYFSYDVKMKEKGDIPEGYSVSREKKERFSLILESASTNQTSMYLCASSWTGRGGTEQFFGPGTRLTVL.

This chain links TRBV18 with TRBJ1-5; 7 nucleotides line up with TRBD1. CDR1 is KGHSH, CDR2 LQKENI, per germline. Trimming took 5 bases from V and 4 from J; bases not matched to a gene: 14. CDR3 length equals 17 residues. CDR3: CASSSQTGTALNQPQHF. Here the CDR3 DNA reads TGTGCCAGCTCATCTCAGACCGGGACAGCACTAAATCAGCCCCAGCATTTT.

The chain is built from TRBV5-1 and TRBJ2-5; 7 nucleotides align to TRBD1. The CDR3 is 13 residues long. The trim removed 6 bases at V and 5 bases at J, leaving 7 bases unmatched. CDR1 and CDR2 from the germline V gene are SGHRS and YFSETQ. The DNA of the CDR3 is TGCGCCAGCAATGAGGGGGCGAGGGAGACCCAGTACTTC. This codes for CASNEGARETQYF.

The V and J genes are TRBV7-9 and TRBJ2-7, with D tentatively TRBD1 (5 bases). The CDR3 runs to 14 residues. The germline V gene encodes CDR1 SEHNR and CDR2 FQNEAQ (reference sequence). V shed 1 base and J shed 7 bases, with 14 bases lying between them. The CDR3 DNA is TGTGCCAGCAGCTTAGATCCCCTACAGGAGGAGCAGTACTTC. Its translation is CASSLDPLQEEQYF.

The rearrangement joins TRBV29-1 to TRBJ2-1; 10 bases are a match to TRBD2. Germline loops: CDR1 SQVTM, CDR2 ANQGSEA. Trimming at V came to 7 bases and at J to 9 bases, leaving 9 bases not matched to a gene. The CDR3 length is 13 residues. CDR3 in DNA: TGCAGCGCCCGACTAGCGGGTTACGCTGAGCAGTTCTTC. This codes for CSARLAGYAEQFF.

V gene TRBV11-2 combines with J gene TRBJ2-6, with unresolved D. There are 15 residues in the CDR3. Germline-derived CDR1 and CDR2 are SGHAT and FQNNGV. V lost 4 bases and J 4 bases, leaving 11 bases between the germline ends. The CDR3 DNA reads TGTGCCAGCAGCTCACGCCTTTCGGGGGCCAACGTCCTGACTTTC. Translated, it gives CASSSRLSGANVLTF.

The chain uses TRBV10-2 and TRBJ2-7; D may match TRBD1 or TRBD2 (5 bases each). Trimming took off 7 bases at V and 4 bases at J, with 17 bases between the two ends. The CDR3 extends over 14 amino acids. Looked up from germline, CDR1 is WSHSY and CDR2 is SAAADI. The CDR3 nucleotides read TGCGCCAGCAAAGGGACGAAATCATTTTACGAGCAGTACTTC. It specifies CASKGTKSFYEQYF.

Comment on this clone: The germline gene is not matched at one end of the junction; a read error may be the cause. J is TRBJ1-1 and V is TRBV6-5, with no clear D. The CDR3 is 11 amino acids. CDR1 and CDR2 (germline): MNHEY, SVGAGI. Here the CDR3 reads CASSTNSEAFF. CDR3 DNA: TGTGCCAGCAGTACAAACAGTGAAGCTTTCTTT.

For the CDR3, the DNA is TGTGCCAGCAGCCCTATCGGGGGCGCAGGGGTAGCTTTCTTT. It encodes CASSPIGGAGVAFF. This sequence joins TRBV5-8 and TRBJ1-1; D possibly corresponds to TRBD1 (6 bases). CDR3 size: 14 residues. The V gene's germline CDR1 is SGHTS and CDR2 YDEGEE. Trimming took off 4 bases at V and 10 bases at J, with 20 bases between the two ends.

The chain employs TRBV7-2 and TRBJ2-7; 15 nucleotides match TRBD2. The length of the CDR3 is 18 residues. CDR1 SGHTA and CDR2 FQGNSA come from the germline V gene. The J segment lost 6 bases and the V segment lost 2 bases, leaving 11 bases of the junction unmatched. Here the CDR3 DNA reads TGTGCCAGCAGCTTAAAAGGACTAGCGGGAGGGCCCCGGGTCGAGCAGTACTTC. Translation gives CASSLKGLAGGPRVEQYF.

The chain carries TRBV2 and TRBJ2-1, with TRBD2 as a possible D gene (5 bases). Between the trimmed V and J ends, which lost 6 bases and 4 bases, there was a span of 19 bases. CDR1 is SNHLY, CDR2 FYNNEI, per germline. The CDR3 totals 16 residues. The CDR3 loop is CASRGAERANYNEQFF. The CDR3 DNA reads as TGTGCCAGCAGAGGAGCGGAGAGGGCAAATTACAATGAGCAGTTCTTC.

This chain links TRBV5-5 with TRBJ2-2, with 7 bases aligning to TRBD1. The CDR3 sequence is 15 residues long. The germline CDR1 and CDR2 sequences are SGHKS and YYEKEE (reference sequence). V was pared by 4 bases and J by 2 bases, with 5 bases of the junction left unmatched. The chain's CDR3 is CASSKGTVNTGELFF. CDR3 DNA: TGTGCCAGCAGCAAAGGGACAGTAAACACCGGGGAGCTGTTTTTT.

The chain is built from TRBV12-5 and TRBJ2-1; 7 bases match TRBD1. The CDR3 extends over 16 amino acids. CDR1 LGHNT and CDR2 FRNRAP come from the germline V gene. Trimming at V came to 6 bases and at J to 8 bases, leaving 16 bases not matched to a gene. The CDR3 here is CASGPGFDRVRDEQFF. DNA for the CDR3: TGTGCTAGTGGCCCGGGATTCGACAGGGTACGGGATGAGCAGTTCTTC.

The chain is built from TRBV29-1 and TRBJ2-2; 9 nucleotides align to TRBD2. Germline CDR1 and CDR2: SQVTM and ANQGSEA. This CDR3 is built from 16 residues. Trimming took 6 bases from V and 4 from J; bases not matched to a gene: 12. This chain's CDR3 is CSVDSGSGFGTGELFF. CDR3 DNA: TGCAGCGTCGATAGCGGGAGTGGATTTGGCACCGGGGAGCTGTTTTTT.

The V call is TRBV2, the J call TRBJ2-2; D uncertain. The V end lost 8 bases, the J end lost 7 bases, and 11 bases lay between the germline ends. This CDR3 comprises 12 residues. The V gene's germline CDR1 is SNHLY and CDR2 FYNNEI. DNA for the CDR3: TGTGCCAGCGCTAGGAAGGGCGGGGAGCTGTTTTTT. It codes for CASARKGGELFF. Supplemented by reference TRBV2 and TRBJ2-2, the full variable domain reads EPEVTQTPSHQVTQMGQEVILRCVPISNHLYFYWYRQILGQKVEFLVSFYNNEISEKSEIFDDQFSVERPDGSNFTLKIRSTKLEDSAMYFCASARKGGELFFGEGSRLTVL.

The CDR3 loop is CASSMDRGQETQYF. CDR3 in DNA: TGTGCCAGCAGTATGGACAGGGGGCAAGAGACCCAGTACTTC. This chain uses TRBV27 with TRBJ2-5, with 10 bases that match TRBD1. With 5 bases clipped from V and 2 bases from J, the junction kept 2 bases outside the gene matches. This CDR3 is 14 amino acids long. CDR1 MNHEY and CDR2 SMNVEV come from the germline V gene (reference sequence).

V usage is TRBV7-6 and J usage is TRBJ1-5; the match to TRBD1 covers 8 bases. Losses at the gene ends were 4 bases for V and 2 bases for J; bases not matched to a gene: 7. This CDR3 has 16 residues. Germline CDR1 is SGHVS and CDR2 is FNYEAQ. The CDR3 is CASSSSDRGGNQPQHF. DNA for the CDR3: TGTGCCAGCAGCTCGTCAGACAGGGGTGGCAATCAGCCCCAGCATTTT.

The chain joins TRBV6-1 to TRBJ2-5; D may be TRBD1 (6 bases). The CDR3 has 15 residues. V shed 4 bases and J shed 2 bases, with 14 bases lying between them. Germline assignment: CDR1 MNHNS and CDR2 SASEGT. This chain's CDR3 is CASSVSRGYQETQYF. CDR3 DNA: TGTGCCAGCAGTGTTAGCAGGGGTTATCAAGAGACCCAGTACTTC.